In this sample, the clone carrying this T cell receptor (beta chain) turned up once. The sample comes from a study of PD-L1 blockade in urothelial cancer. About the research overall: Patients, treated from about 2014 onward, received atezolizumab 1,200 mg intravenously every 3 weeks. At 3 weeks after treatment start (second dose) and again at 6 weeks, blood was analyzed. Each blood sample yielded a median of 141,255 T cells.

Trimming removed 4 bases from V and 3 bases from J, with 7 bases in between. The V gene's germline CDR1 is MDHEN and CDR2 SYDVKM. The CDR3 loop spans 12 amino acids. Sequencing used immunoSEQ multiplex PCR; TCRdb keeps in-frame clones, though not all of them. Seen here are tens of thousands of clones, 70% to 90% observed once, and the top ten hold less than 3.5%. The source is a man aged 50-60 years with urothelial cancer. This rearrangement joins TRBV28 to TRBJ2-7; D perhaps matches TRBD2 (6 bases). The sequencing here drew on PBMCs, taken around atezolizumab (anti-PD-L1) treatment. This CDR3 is CASSSGGYEQYF. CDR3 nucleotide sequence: TGTGCCAGCAGTTCCGGGGGCTACGAGCAGTACTTC.